A single sample is the source of the 18 T cell receptor beta chains below, sequenced in a study of CD8 T cells in cerebrospinal fluid in Alzheimer's disease. TCRdb re-called the 10x single-cell sequencing reads and shows each CDR3 protein once, DNA omitted. Found here are some 1,000 distinct CDR3 sequences; the top ten clones hold roughly 14%. The sequenced sample was cerebrospinal fluid. All receptors come from a human donor in good health.

Frequency places this clonotype as medium-sized. This chain joins TRBV11-2 and TRBJ2-7. The CDR3 is 14 residues long. Germline CDR1 and CDR2: SGHAT and FQNNGV. CDR3 amino acids: CASSLGTGSYEQYF. Full variable domain (outside the CDR3, taken from reference TRBV11-2 and TRBJ2-7): EAGVAQSPRYKIIEKRQSVAFWCNPISGHATLYWYQQILGQGPKLLIQFQNNGVVDDSQLPKDRFSAERLKGVDSTLKIQPAKLEDSAVYLCASSLGTGSYEQYFGPGTRLTVT.

Considering frequency, this clonotype is medium-sized. The gene calls are TRBV27 and TRBJ2-7; there is no DNA to check the TCRdb D call of TRBD1. The CDR3 has 15 amino acids. Germline lookup yields CDR1 MNHEY and CDR2 SMNVEV (reference sequence). The CDR3 sequence: CASRTVRDRGYEQYF.

This sequence joins TRBV18 and TRBJ2-1. The CDR3 covers 13 residues. Per the germline V gene, CDR1 is KGHSH and CDR2 is LQKENI. The CDR3: CASSPQLGSEQFF.

This clonotype counts as medium-sized by frequency. The chain recombines TRBV5-4 with TRBJ1-4; TCRdb's D call, TRBD1, is unchecked because there is no DNA. Germline loops: CDR1 SGHNT, CDR2 YYREEE (reference sequence). The CDR3 spans 17 residues. CDR3 sequence reads: CASSTRDRGLQNEKLFF.

This clonotype is called medium-sized based on its frequency. The chain couples TRBV6-6 to TRBJ1-4; TCRdb's D call of TRBD1 is untestable without DNA. The CDR3 runs to 15 residues. Germline V lookup: CDR1 MNHNY, CDR2 SVGAGI (reference sequence). The CDR3 loop is CASSHSGTGDEKLFF.

This clonotype is labeled medium-sized based on frequency. The chain recombines TRBV20-1 with TRBJ2-1. CDR1 and CDR2 (germline): DFQATT, SNEGSKA (reference sequence). This CDR3 comprises 13 residues. The CDR3 spells CSARGRVYNEQFF.

In terms of frequency, this clonotype is medium-sized (0.01 to 0.1%). The genes are TRBV20-1 and TRBJ2-1. Germline V lookup: CDR1 DFQATT, CDR2 SNEGSKA (reference sequence). This CDR3 region has 14 residues. CDR3 sequence: CSARDWRNYNEQFF.

By frequency, this clonotype is large. This chain uses TRBV28 with TRBJ2-4; TCRdb selects TRBD1, and the lack of DNA leaves this call unchecked. This CDR3 is built from 14 residues. The germline V gene has CDR1 MDHEN and CDR2 SYDVKM. The CDR3 reads CASSVTDYRGIQYF.

The chain uses TRBV20-1 and TRBJ1-2. The CDR3 contains 12 residues. The V gene's germline CDR1 is DFQATT and CDR2 SNEGSKA (reference sequence). The chain's CDR3 is CSAGTTDYGYTF.

The genes are TRBV12-3 or TRBV12-4 and TRBJ1-6; no DNA is available, so the TRBD1 call from TCRdb remains unchecked. The CDR3 covers 14 residues. The CDR3 is CASSLGVRNSPLHF.

This clonotype shows up as large by frequency. The V gene is TRBV9, the J gene TRBJ1-1. The germline V gene has CDR1 SGDLS and CDR2 YYNGEE. This CDR3 region has 15 residues. CDR3 in amino acids: CASSVDQVVNTEAFF.

Judged by frequency, this clonotype is medium-sized (0.01 to 0.1%). The rearrangement links TRBV20-1 to TRBJ2-3; TCRdb gives TRBD2 as the D gene, but with no DNA this cannot be confirmed. Germline V CDR1 and CDR2: DFQATT, SNEGSKA (reference sequence). CDR3 length: 13 residues. This chain's CDR3 is CSVSGRASDTQYF.

This clonotype registers medium-sized (0.01 to 0.1%) by frequency. The chain links TRBV19 to TRBJ1-6; TCRdb proposes TRBD1, but this gene call is untestable without DNA. Germline assignment: CDR1 LNHDA and CDR2 SQIVND (reference sequence). The CDR3 spans 12 residues. CDR3: CATGALNSPLHF.

This clonotype is labeled large (0.1 to 1%) based on frequency. The rearrangement links TRBV9 to TRBJ2-3; TCRdb's D call, TRBD1, is unchecked because there is no DNA. The CDR3 has 14 amino acids. Germline CDR1 reads SGDLS; CDR2 reads YYNGEE. CDR3 loop: CASSAGGGPDTQYF.

This clonotype counts as large (0.1 to 1%) by frequency. The chain couples TRBV11-3 to TRBJ2-1. Germline V gene sequence: CDR1 SGHNT, CDR2 YENEEA. CDR3 length: 15 amino acids. The CDR3 protein is CASSLSGRADNEQFF.

This clonotype is identified as medium-sized (0.01 to 0.1%) from frequency. This chain links TRBV2 with TRBJ1-6; TCRdb's D gene call, TRBD1, goes unchecked for lack of DNA. CDR1 and CDR2 from the germline V gene are SNHLY and FYNNEI. The CDR3 loop spans 14 amino acids. CDR3 amino acids: CASSGQGANSPLHF.

This rearrangement joins TRBV6-6 to TRBJ2-5; there is no DNA to check the TCRdb D call of TRBD1. Germline loops: CDR1 MNHNY, CDR2 SVGAGI (reference sequence). The CDR3 length is 17 residues. CDR3 in amino acids: CASSYSPLRGARETQYF.

This clonotype is identified as large from frequency. The V gene is TRBV9, the J gene TRBJ2-5; TCRdb selects TRBD1, and the lack of DNA leaves this call unchecked. The CDR3 sequence is 16 residues long. Germline V gene lookup returns CDR1 SGDLS and CDR2 YYNGEE. Here the CDR3 reads CASSVFRGDGQETQYF. The full variable domain, its missing parts supplied by reference TRBV9 and TRBJ2-5, is DSGVTQTPKHLITATGQRVTLRCSPRSGDLSVYWYQQSLDQGLQFLIQYYNGEERAKGNILERFSAQQFPDLHSELNLSSLELGDSALYFCASSVFRGDGQETQYFGPGTRLLVL.